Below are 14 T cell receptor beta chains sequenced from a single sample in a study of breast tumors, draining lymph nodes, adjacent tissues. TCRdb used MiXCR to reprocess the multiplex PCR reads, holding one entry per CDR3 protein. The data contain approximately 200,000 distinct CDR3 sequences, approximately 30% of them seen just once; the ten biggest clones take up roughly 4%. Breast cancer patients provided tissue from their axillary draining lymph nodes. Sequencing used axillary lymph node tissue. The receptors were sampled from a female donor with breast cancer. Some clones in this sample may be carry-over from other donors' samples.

CDR3 in amino acids: CASSTSGAETQYF. The DNA for the CDR3 is TGTGCCAGTAGTACCTCCGGGGCCGAGACCCAGTACTTC. The rearrangement links TRBV19 to TRBJ2-5; either TRBD1 or TRBD2 may fit D (5 bases each). The germline V gene encodes CDR1 LNHDA and CDR2 SQIVND (reference sequence). Deletions cut 4 bases from V and 5 bases from J, with 11 bases between. There are 13 residues in the CDR3.

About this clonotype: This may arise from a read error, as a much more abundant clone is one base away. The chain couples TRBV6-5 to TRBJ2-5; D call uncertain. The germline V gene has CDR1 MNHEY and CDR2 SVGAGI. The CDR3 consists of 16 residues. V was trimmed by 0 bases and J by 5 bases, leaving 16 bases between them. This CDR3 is CASSYSYQSASETQYF. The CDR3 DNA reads TGTGCCAGCAGTTACTCCTACCAGTCAGCCTCGGAGACCCAGTACTTC.

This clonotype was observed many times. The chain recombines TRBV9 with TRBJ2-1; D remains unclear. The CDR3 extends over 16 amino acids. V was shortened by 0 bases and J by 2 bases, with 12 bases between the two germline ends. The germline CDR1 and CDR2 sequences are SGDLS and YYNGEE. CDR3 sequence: CASSVVAASTYNEQFF. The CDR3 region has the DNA TGTGCCAGCAGCGTAGTCGCGGCTTCGACCTACAATGAGCAGTTCTTC.

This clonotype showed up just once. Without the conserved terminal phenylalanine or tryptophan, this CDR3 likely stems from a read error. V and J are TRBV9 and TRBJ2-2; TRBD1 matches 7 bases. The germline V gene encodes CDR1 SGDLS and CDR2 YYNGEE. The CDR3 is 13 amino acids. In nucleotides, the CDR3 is TGCGCCAGCAGTGTGGGACAGCGAGGGGAGCTGTTTTCT. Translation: CASSVGQRGELFS.

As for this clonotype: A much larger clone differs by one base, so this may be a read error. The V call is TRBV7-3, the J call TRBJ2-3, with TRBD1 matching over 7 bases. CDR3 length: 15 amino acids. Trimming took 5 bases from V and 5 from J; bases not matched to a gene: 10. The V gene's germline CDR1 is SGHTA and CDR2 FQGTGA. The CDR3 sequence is CASSPQGTAGDTQYF. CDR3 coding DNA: TGTGCCAGCAGCCCACAGGGGACCGCGGGAGATACGCAGTATTTT.

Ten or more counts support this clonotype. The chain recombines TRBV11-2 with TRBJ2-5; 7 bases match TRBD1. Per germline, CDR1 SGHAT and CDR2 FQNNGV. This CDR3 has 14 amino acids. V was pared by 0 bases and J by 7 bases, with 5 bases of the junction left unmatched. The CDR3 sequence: CASSLDSHRGTQYF. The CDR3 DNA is TGTGCCAGCAGCTTAGATTCTCACAGGGGGACCCAGTACTTC.

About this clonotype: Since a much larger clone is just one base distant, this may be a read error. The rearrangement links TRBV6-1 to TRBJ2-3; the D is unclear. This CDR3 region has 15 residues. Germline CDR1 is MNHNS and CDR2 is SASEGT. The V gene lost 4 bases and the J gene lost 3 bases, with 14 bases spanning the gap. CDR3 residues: CASSGSYPGTDTQYF. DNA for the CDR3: TGTGCCAGCAGTGGGTCGTATCCCGGTACAGATACGCAGTATTTT.

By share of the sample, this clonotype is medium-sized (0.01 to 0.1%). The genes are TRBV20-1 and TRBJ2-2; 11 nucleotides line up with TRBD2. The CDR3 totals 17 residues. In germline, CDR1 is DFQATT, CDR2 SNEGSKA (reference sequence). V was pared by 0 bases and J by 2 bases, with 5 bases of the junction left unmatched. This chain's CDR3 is CSARDVTSGGNTGELFF. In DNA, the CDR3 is TGCAGTGCTAGAGATGTCACTAGCGGGGGCAACACCGGGGAGCTGTTTTTT.

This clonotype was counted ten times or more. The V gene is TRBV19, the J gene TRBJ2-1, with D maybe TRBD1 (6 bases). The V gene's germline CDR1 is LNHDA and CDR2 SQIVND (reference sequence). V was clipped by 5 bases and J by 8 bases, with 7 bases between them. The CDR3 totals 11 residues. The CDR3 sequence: CASSPGDEQFF. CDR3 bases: TGTGCCAGTAGTCCAGGGGATGAGCAGTTCTTC.

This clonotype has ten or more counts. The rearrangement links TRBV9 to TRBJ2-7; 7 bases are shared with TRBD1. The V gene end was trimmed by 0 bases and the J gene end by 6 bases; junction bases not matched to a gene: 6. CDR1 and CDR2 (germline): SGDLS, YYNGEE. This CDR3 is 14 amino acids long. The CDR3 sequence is CASSVGRGSFEQYF. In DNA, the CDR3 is TGTGCCAGCAGCGTAGGCAGGGGGTCGTTCGAGCAGTACTTC. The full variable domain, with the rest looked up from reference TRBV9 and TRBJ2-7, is DSGVTQTPKHLITATGQRVTLRCSPRSGDLSVYWYQQSLDQGLQFLIQYYNGEERAKGNILERFSAQQFPDLHSELNLSSLELGDSALYFCASSVGRGSFEQYFGPGTRLTVT.

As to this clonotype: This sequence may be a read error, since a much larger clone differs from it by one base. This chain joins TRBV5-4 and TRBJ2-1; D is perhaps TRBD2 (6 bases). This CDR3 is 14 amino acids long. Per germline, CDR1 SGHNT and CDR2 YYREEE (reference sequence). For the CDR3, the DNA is TGTGCCAGCAGCTCAGGGACTCTCCCGAATGGGCAGTTCTTC. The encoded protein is CASSSGTLPNGQFF.

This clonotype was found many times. The CDR3 DNA reads as TGTGCCAGCAGCTTCATACTCGGTGGGCAGTTCTTC. It encodes CASSFILGGQFF. The rearrangement joins TRBV5-8 to TRBJ2-1; unclear D gene. CDR3 size: 12 residues. Trimming took off 2 bases at V and 12 bases at J, with 12 bases between the two ends. CDR1 and CDR2 from the germline V gene are SGHTS and YDEGEE.

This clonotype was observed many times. The CDR3 nucleotides read TGTGCCACCGCACCCACAGGGGGCTACGAGCAGTACTTC. Amino acids: CATAPTGGYEQYF. The chain has TRBV2 and TRBJ2-7; TRBD1 matches 8 bases. The CDR3 spans 13 residues. Germline V CDR1 and CDR2: SNHLY, FYNNEI. The trim removed 10 bases at V and 3 bases at J, leaving 8 bases unmatched. Variable domain in full (rest from reference TRBV2 and TRBJ2-7): EPEVTQTPSHQVTQMGQEVILRCVPISNHLYFYWYRQILGQKVEFLVSFYNNEISEKSEIFDDQFSVERPDGSNFTLKIRSTKLEDSAMYFCATAPTGGYEQYFGPGTRLTVT.

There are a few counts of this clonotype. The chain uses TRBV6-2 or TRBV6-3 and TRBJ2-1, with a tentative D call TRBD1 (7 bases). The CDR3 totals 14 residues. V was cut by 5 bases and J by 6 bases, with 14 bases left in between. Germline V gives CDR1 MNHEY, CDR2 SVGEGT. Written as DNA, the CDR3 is TGTGCCAGCAGTGCGGGACAGAATGCCAATGAGCAGTTCTTC. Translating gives CASSAGQNANEQFF.